A selection of T cell receptor beta chains follows, all from one sample in a study of OX40 agonist ivuxolimab in advanced cancers. Profiling relied on immunoSEQ multiplex PCR, and the TCRdb table lists in-frame clones only, not all of them. The sample includes approximately 89,000 clones, around nine tenths of them seen just once. Sequenced here: CD4+ or CD8+ T cells sorted from blood, sampled in a trial of the OX40 agonist ivuxolimab. Receptor source: an adult with an advanced solid tumor such as melanoma, head and neck, liver or kidney cancer. Each CDR3 is given with its conserved first and last residue. A D gene is named only where the DNA matches it firmly. Clone size is shown for a subset of rows, as once, few, many or a class of expanded clone.

TRBJ2-3	TRBD2	TRBV25-1	NA	CASSDHQASGRGTDTQYF	TGTGCCAGCAGTGATCACCAGGCTAGCGGGAGAGGCACAGATACGCAGTATTTT
TRBJ2-7	NA	TRBV6-5	NA	CASRMFGQDSYEQYF	TGTGCCAGCAGAATGTTCGGTCAGGACTCCTACGAGCAGTACTTC
TRBJ2-5	NA	TRBV4-1	NA	CASSQEFGRQETQYF	TGCGCCAGCAGCCAAGAGTTCGGGCGGCAAGAGACCCAGTACTTC
TRBJ2-7	NA	TRBV10-3	NA	CATKGSSYEQYF	TGTGCCACCAAGGGGAGCTCCTACGAGCAGTACTTC
TRBJ1-5	NA	TRBV28	few	CASSLGAPGNQPQHF	TGTGCCAGCAGTTTGGGGGCCCCCGGCAATCAGCCCCAGCATTTT
TRBJ1-4	TRBD1	TRBV6-6	once	CATNNRGREKLFF	TGTGCCACCAATAACAGGGGACGAGAAAAACTGTTTTTT
TRBJ2-7	TRBD2	TRBV9	NA	CASSVGLADYEQYF	TGTGCCAGCAGCGTGGGACTAGCGGACTACGAGCAGTACTTC
TRBJ2-2	TRBD2	TRBV5-6	NA	CASSLVGRGNTGELFF	TGTGCCAGCAGCTTGGTCGGGAGGGGGAACACCGGGGAGCTGTTTTTT
TRBJ2-5	TRBD2	TRBV5-1	NA	CASSLGGSQETQYF	TGCGCCAGCAGCTTGGGCGGGAGTCAAGAGACCCAGTACTTC
TRBJ2-2	TRBD1	TRBV7-9	few	CASSHPGTANTGELFF	TGTGCCAGCAGCCACCCCGGGACAGCGAACACCGGGGAGCTGTTTTTT
TRBJ2-2	NA	TRBV28	once	CASSLFRTANTGELFF	TGTGCCAGCAGTTTATTTCGGACGGCCAACACCGGGGAGCTGTTTTTT
TRBJ2-7	NA	TRBV29-1	NA	CSVEAKNEQYF	TGCAGCGTTGAAGCCAAGAACGAGCAGTACTTC
TRBJ2-1	NA	TRBV18	NA	CASSPRGPSYNEQFF	TGTGCCAGCTCGCCGCGGGGTCCTTCCTACAATGAGCAGTTCTTC
TRBJ1-2	NA	TRBV9	NA	CASSVEGIRGKGYTF	TGTGCCAGCAGCGTAGAAGGAATTAGGGGAAAGGGCTACACCTTC
TRBJ2-2	NA	TRBV2	NA	CASTSQGSGELFF	TGTGCCAGCACGTCACAGGGATCCGGGGAGCTGTTTTTT
TRBJ2-7	TRBD1	TRBV7-2	once	CASSSGARQGSYEQYF	TGTGCCAGCAGCTCAGGGGCCCGACAGGGGTCCTACGAGCAGTACTTC
TRBJ2-7	NA	TRBV4-3	NA	CASSQAGAGGTYEQYF	TGCGCCAGCAGCCAAGCTGGGGCAGGGGGGACTTACGAGCAGTACTTC
TRBJ2-7	NA	TRBV6-1	NA	CASKGQGTVFEYF	TGTGCCAGCAAGGGCCAGGGGACGGTGTTCGAGTACTTC
TRBJ2-3	NA	TRBV19	NA	CASSLGGADTQYF	TGTGCCAGTAGTTTAGGGGGGGCAGATACGCAGTATTTT
TRBJ1-5	NA	TRBV23-1	NA	CASSQNSHSGSNQPQHF	TGCGCCAGCAGTCAAAACTCGCACTCGGGGAGCAATCAGCCCCAGCATTTT
TRBJ2-1	NA	TRBV18	NA	CASSDLNNEQFF	TGTGCCAGCTCTGATCTGAACAATGAGCAGTTCTTC
TRBJ2-1	TRBD2	TRBV19	NA	CASSSTSGSYNEQFF	TGTGCCAGTAGTTCAACTAGCGGGAGCTACAATGAGCAGTTCTTC
TRBJ2-7	NA	TRBV7-9	NA	CASSAPEQGHYEQYF	TGTGCCAGCAGTGCCCCCGAACAGGGACACTACGAGCAGTACTTC